These 26 T cell receptor beta chains were sequenced from one sample in a study of T cells after posttransplantation cyclophosphamide. The naive gate required viable CD3+CD4+ or CD3+CD8+ cells with CCR7+CD45RA+CD45RO-CD95-CD27+CD28+ phenotype. The protocol was immunoSEQ multiplex PCR, while the TCRdb copy is restricted to in-frame clones and leaves out a portion. The table lists some 20,000 clones, approximately 98% of them singletons, with roughly 0.16% in the top ten. The sequenced material came from naive CD4+ T cells sorted from PBMCs. Receptors originate from a man aged 40-55 years in good health, CMV-negative, and a related stem cell transplant donor.

The chain is built from TRBV18 and TRBJ2-7; possible D gene TRBD2, 5 bases. Germline CDR1 and CDR2: KGHSH and LQKENI. This CDR3 region has 15 residues. Trimming took off 4 bases at V and 0 bases at J, with 13 bases between the two ends. CDR3 protein: CASSLDLTISYEQYF. As DNA, the CDR3 is TGTGCCAGCTCACTGGACTTAACGATCTCCTACGAGCAGTACTTC.

The CDR3, as DNA: TGTGCCAGCAGTTCCACTCAGCGGACTAGGGCCCCAAACAATGAGCAGTTCTTC. Encoded protein: CASSSTQRTRAPNNEQFF. The V gene is TRBV27, the J gene TRBJ2-1, with TRBD2 identical over 7 bases. Per germline, CDR1 MNHEY and CDR2 SMNVEV (reference sequence). The ends lost 4 bases at V and 5 bases at J; junction bases unmatched: 17. The CDR3 has 18 amino acids.

The chain carries TRBV6-5 and TRBJ1-3; D may be TRBD1 (5 bases). CDR3 length equals 15 residues. The V gene's germline CDR1 is MNHEY and CDR2 SVGAGI. V gave up 2 bases and J gave up 0 bases, with 8 bases separating them. The CDR3 sequence: CASSYGADSGNTIYF. The CDR3 DNA follows: TGTGCCAGCAGTTACGGGGCAGACTCTGGAAACACCATATATTTT.

V usage is TRBV28 and J usage is TRBJ2-3; maybe TRBD2 (6 bases). V lost 10 bases to trimming and J lost 0 bases, with 11 bases between them. CDR3 length: 13 residues. Germline V gene lookup returns CDR1 MDHEN and CDR2 SYDVKM. The CDR3 reads CAMAGSSTDTQYF. DNA for the CDR3: TGTGCCATGGCGGGATCTAGCACAGATACGCAGTATTTT.

The chain recombines TRBV5-1 with TRBJ2-1; 11 positions match TRBD2. Germline lookup yields CDR1 SGHRS and CDR2 YFSETQ. CDR3 length equals 17 residues. V lost 0 bases and J lost 8; bases outside the gene matches: 10. The CDR3 here is CASSLDGLAGGYDEQFF. The CDR3, as DNA: TGCGCCAGCAGCTTGGACGGCCTAGCGGGAGGTTACGATGAGCAGTTCTTC.

The sample holds one count of this clone. The genes are TRBV10-3 and TRBJ1-5; 7 bases line up with TRBD1. After removal of 5 bases from V and 2 bases from J, the junction contained 6 bases not matched to a gene. CDR3 length: 15 amino acids. Germline V gene lookup returns CDR1 ENHRY and CDR2 SYGVKD. The CDR3: CAISQGDVGNQPQHF. CDR3 coding DNA: TGTGCCATCAGTCAGGGGGATGTCGGCAATCAGCCCCAGCATTTT.

The rearrangement uses TRBV6-5 and TRBJ1-1, with D possibly TRBD1 on 5 matching bases. The V end lost 2 bases, the J end lost 5 bases, and 12 bases lay between the germline ends. The V gene's germline CDR1 is MNHEY and CDR2 SVGAGI. The CDR3 is made up of 14 amino acids. CDR3 nucleotide sequence: TGTGCCAGCAGTTACGCAGGGTATACGACTGAAGCTTTCTTT. It translates to CASSYAGYTTEAFF.

The DNA of the CDR3 is TGTGCCAGCAGTTGGACTTTCCGTCTTTACGAGCAGTACTTC. Translating it yields CASSWTFRLYEQYF. The V call is TRBV6-5, the J call TRBJ2-7; D is perhaps TRBD2 (5 bases). CDR3 length: 14 amino acids. Trimming pared 4 bases from V and 4 bases from J, leaving 14 bases between. Germline V gives CDR1 MNHEY, CDR2 SVGAGI.

The J gene is TRBJ2-1, the V gene TRBV10-3; perhaps TRBD2 as D (6 bases). Germline V gene lookup returns CDR1 ENHRY and CDR2 SYGVKD. V was shortened by 3 bases and J by 0 bases, with 12 bases between the two germline ends. The CDR3 loop spans 16 amino acids. For the CDR3, the DNA is TGTGCCATCAGTGAAGCCGGGGACTTCTCCTACAATGAGCAGTTCTTC. Residues: CAISEAGDFSYNEQFF.

The chain carries TRBV5-4 and TRBJ2-3; D is undetermined. The germline V gene encodes CDR1 SGHNT and CDR2 YYREEE (reference sequence). The CDR3 spans 14 residues. V lost 2 bases to trimming and J lost 6 bases, with 13 bases between them. CDR3 in amino acids: CASSFGLERDTQYF. The CDR3 coding sequence is TGTGCCAGCAGCTTCGGCCTAGAGAGGGATACGCAGTATTTT.

This clone has just one count. The chain recombines TRBV30 with TRBJ2-5; no definite D call. This CDR3 comprises 13 residues. CDR1 is GTSNPN, CDR2 SVGIG, per germline (reference sequence). Trimming cost V 0 bases and J 10 bases, with 15 bases left between them. CDR3 sequence reads: CAWSVKPVPIQYF. In nucleotides, the CDR3 is TGTGCCTGGAGTGTAAAGCCCGTACCGATCCAGTACTTC.

This chain uses TRBV18 with TRBJ2-7, with D uncertain. Germline assignment: CDR1 KGHSH and CDR2 LQKENI. Trimming removed 3 bases at V and 0 bases at J, with 9 bases between. The CDR3 totals 14 residues. CDR3 DNA sequence: TGTGCCAGCTCACCCGGTGCGAGCTCCTACGAGCAGTACTTC. This translates into CASSPGASSYEQYF.

This chain links TRBV7-2 with TRBJ2-3; D unclear. V gave up 2 bases and J gave up 7 bases, with 16 bases separating them. The CDR3 spans 15 residues. Germline assignment: CDR1 SGHTA and CDR2 FQGNSA. CDR3 nucleotide sequence: TGTGCCAGCAGCTTAATCTCCGAGGTTCGGCATACGCAGTATTTT. Protein sequence: CASSLISEVRHTQYF.

The chain recombines TRBV29-1 with TRBJ2-3, with unresolved D. This CDR3 contains 12 residues. Germline values: CDR1 SQVTM, CDR2 ANQGSEA. With 0 bases removed from V and 5 bases from J, the gap between germline ends came to 6 bases. The CDR3 region is CSVEDRVDTQYF. CDR3 bases: TGCAGCGTTGAAGATCGAGTAGATACGCAGTATTTT.

The chain carries TRBV18 and TRBJ1-4; the match to TRBD1 covers 7 bases. This CDR3 is 14 amino acids long. J gave up 5 bases and V 9 bases, and 9 bases lay outside the gene matches. Germline V gene lookup returns CDR1 KGHSH and CDR2 LQKENI. The CDR3 spells CASRTDRLNEKLFF. Written as DNA, the CDR3 is TGTGCCAGTCGCACGGACAGGCTCAATGAAAAACTGTTTTTT.

The rearrangement joins TRBV28 to TRBJ2-4, with 7 bases identical to TRBD2. This CDR3 region has 15 residues. Germline loops: CDR1 MDHEN, CDR2 SYDVKM. The J segment lost 0 bases and the V segment lost 8 bases, leaving 7 bases of the junction unmatched. This CDR3 is CASASGTLAKNIQYF. The CDR3 DNA sequence: TGTGCCAGCGCGAGCGGGACTTTAGCCAAAAACATTCAGTACTTC. The full variable domain, completed using reference TRBV28 and TRBJ2-4, is DVKVTQSSRYLVKRTGEKVFLECVQDMDHENMFWYRQDPGLGLRLIYFSYDVKMKEKGDIPEGYSVSREKKERFSLILESASTNQTSMYLCASASGTLAKNIQYFGAGTRLSVL.

The chain combines TRBV28 with TRBJ2-1; a weak D match, TRBD1 (6 bases). The V end was cut by 6 bases, the J end by 5 bases, with 20 bases between. CDR1 and CDR2 (germline): MDHEN, SYDVKM. This CDR3 region has 16 residues. CDR3 sequence (DNA): TGTGCCAGCAGCCCCGGCGACAGGTCAAAACACAATGAGCAGTTCTTC. Its protein product is CASSPGDRSKHNEQFF. The variable domain in full, completed from reference TRBV28 and TRBJ2-1, reads DVKVTQSSRYLVKRTGEKVFLECVQDMDHENMFWYRQDPGLGLRLIYFSYDVKMKEKGDIPEGYSVSREKKERFSLILESASTNQTSMYLCASSPGDRSKHNEQFFGPGTRLTVL.

CDR3 residues: CASLSLAKNIQYF. The CDR3 DNA follows: TGTGCCAGTTTGTCACTAGCCAAAAACATTCAGTACTTC. The chain recombines TRBV19 with TRBJ2-4, with D unclear. V lost 8 bases to trimming and J lost 0 bases, with 8 bases between them. Germline V CDR1 and CDR2: LNHDA, SQIVND (reference sequence). The CDR3 is 13 residues long.

The chain employs TRBV27 and TRBJ1-1; no reliable D call. The CDR3 is 13 residues long. The V gene's germline CDR1 is MNHEY and CDR2 SMNVEV (reference sequence). Between the trimmed V and J ends, which lost 3 bases and 1 base, there was a span of 6 bases. CDR3: CASSFERNTEAFF. As DNA, the CDR3 is TGTGCCAGCAGTTTTGAGAGGAACACTGAAGCTTTCTTT.

CDR3 protein: CASSPVQTNEKLFF. The DNA for the CDR3 is TGTGCCAGCTCACCAGTTCAAACTAATGAAAAACTGTTTTTT. This chain links TRBV18 with TRBJ1-4; D remains ambiguous. CDR1 and CDR2 from the germline V gene are KGHSH and LQKENI. V was shortened by 2 bases and J by 1 base, with 5 bases between the two germline ends. There are 14 residues in the CDR3.

This chain links TRBV13 with TRBJ2-3; D remains ambiguous. Germline V gene data show CDR1 as PRHDT and CDR2 as FYEKMQ (reference sequence). The CDR3 has 15 amino acids. Trimming cost V 1 base and J 0 bases, with 8 bases left between them. The CDR3 sequence is CASSLDGGSTDTQYF. The CDR3 bases are TGTGCCAGCAGCTTAGATGGCGGCAGCACAGATACGCAGTATTTT.

V gene TRBV6-6 combines with J gene TRBJ1-4; possible D gene TRBD1, 5 bases. The CDR3 has 15 residues. The V gene's germline CDR1 is MNHNY and CDR2 SVGAGI (reference sequence). Deletions cut 7 bases from V and 8 bases from J, with 20 bases between. The CDR3 reads CASNPGRGSGEKLFF. CDR3 nucleotide sequence: TGTGCCAGCAACCCTGGTAGGGGAAGTGGAGAAAAACTGTTTTTT.

The chain is built from TRBV5-1 and TRBJ2-1; D is undetermined. V lost 4 bases and J 7 bases, leaving 15 bases between the germline ends. CDR3 size: 14 residues. The germline gives CDR1 SGHRS, CDR2 YFSETQ. CDR3 protein: CASSLYDEDNEQFF. CDR3 DNA: TGCGCCAGCAGCCTCTATGACGAGGATAATGAGCAGTTCTTC. Based on the CDR3 plus reference TRBV5-1 and TRBJ2-1, the full variable domain is KAGVTQTPRYLIKTRGQQVTLSCSPISGHRSVSWYQQTPGQGLQFLFEYFSETQRNKGNFPGRFSGRQFSNSRSEMNVSTLELGDSALYLCASSLYDEDNEQFFGPGTRLTVL.

Here the CDR3 DNA reads TGTGCCAGCAGAGGGGTGAACACTGAAGCTTTCTTT. It codes for CASRGVNTEAFF. This chain connects TRBV2 to TRBJ1-1; possibly TRBD1 for D (5 bases). Per the germline V gene, CDR1 is SNHLY and CDR2 is FYNNEI. The CDR3 totals 12 residues. V was clipped by 6 bases and J by 0 bases, with 5 bases between them.

This chain joins TRBV28 and TRBJ2-7; 7 bases fit TRBD1. This CDR3 contains 16 residues. CDR1 MDHEN and CDR2 SYDVKM come from the germline V gene. V lost 2 bases and J lost 3; bases outside the gene matches: 10. CDR3 nucleotides: TGTGCCAGCAGTTTAGGGAAGGGGGCCGCCAACTACGAGCAGTACTTC. It codes for CASSLGKGAANYEQYF.

The V and J genes are TRBV7-9 and TRBJ2-5; TRBD1 aligns across 7 bases. With V trimmed by 3 bases and J by 6 bases, 7 bases remained unmatched. Germline V CDR1 and CDR2: SEHNR, FQNEAQ (reference sequence). CDR3 size: 14 residues. Here the CDR3 DNA reads TGTGCCAGCAGCTTTGAGGGGGCGGTACAGACCCAGTACTTC. Amino acids: CASSFEGAVQTQYF.